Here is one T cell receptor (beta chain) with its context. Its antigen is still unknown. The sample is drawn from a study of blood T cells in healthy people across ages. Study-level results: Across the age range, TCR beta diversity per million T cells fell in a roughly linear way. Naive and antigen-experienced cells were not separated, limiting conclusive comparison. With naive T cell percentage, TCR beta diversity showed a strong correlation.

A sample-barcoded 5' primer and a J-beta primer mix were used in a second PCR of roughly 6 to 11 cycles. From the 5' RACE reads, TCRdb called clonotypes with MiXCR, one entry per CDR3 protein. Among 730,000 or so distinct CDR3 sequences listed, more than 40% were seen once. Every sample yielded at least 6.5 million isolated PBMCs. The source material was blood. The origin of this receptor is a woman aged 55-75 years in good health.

The CDR3 loop is CASSPRTSTARDEQFF. The CDR3 DNA reads as TGTGCCAGCAGCCCGAGGACTAGTACGGCCCGGGATGAGCAGTTCTTC. The V and J genes are TRBV7-2 and TRBJ2-1; the match to TRBD2 covers 7 bases. Germline V gives CDR1 SGHTA, CDR2 FQGNSA. After removal of 5 bases from V and 8 bases from J, the junction contained 15 bases not matched to a gene. The CDR3 totals 16 residues.